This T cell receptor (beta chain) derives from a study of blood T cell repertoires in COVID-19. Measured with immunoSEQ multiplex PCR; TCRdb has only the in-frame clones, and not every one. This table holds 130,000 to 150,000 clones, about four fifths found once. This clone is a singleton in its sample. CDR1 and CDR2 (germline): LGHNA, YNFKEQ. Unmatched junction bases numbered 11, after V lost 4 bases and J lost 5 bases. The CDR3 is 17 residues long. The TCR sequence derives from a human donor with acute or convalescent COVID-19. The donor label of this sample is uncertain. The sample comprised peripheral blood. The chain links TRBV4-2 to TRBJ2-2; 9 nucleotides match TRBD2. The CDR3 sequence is CASSPPSSGGGTGELFF. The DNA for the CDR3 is TGTGCCAGCAGCCCCCCCAGTAGCGGGGGAGGGACCGGGGAGCTGTTTTTT.